This T cell receptor (beta chain) stems from a study of cytomegalovirus exposure and HLA in healthy donors. Study context: Unique TCRs from HLA-typed donors, roughly 87 million of them, were held in an early data release. General study findings and limits: Among CMV-associated TCR beta chains, most appeared HLA-restricted in a later analysis.

Germline-derived CDR1 and CDR2 are KGHSH and LQKENI. V lost 2 bases to trimming and J lost 5 bases, with 13 bases between them. The CDR3 runs 14 residues. PCR was performed using 60 Vbeta and 13 Jbeta primers. Libraries were prepared by immunoSEQ multiplex PCR; TCRdb keeps only in-frame clonotypes and omits some of them. This listing includes 56,000 or so clones. About this clone: What it binds is not known.

Sequenced input: PBMCs. The origin of this receptor is a female donor in good health and CMV-seronegative. The chain employs TRBV18 and TRBJ2-7; perhaps TRBD2 as D (5 bases). For the CDR3, the DNA is TGTGCCAGCTCACCATTTCGGGGTATTCACGAGCAGTACTTC. Protein sequence: CASSPFRGIHEQYF.